These 8 T cell receptor beta chains share one sample of origin, sequenced in a study of OX40 agonist ivuxolimab in advanced cancers. This table comes from immunoSEQ multiplex PCR, and its TCRdb copy is limited to in-frame clones, with some not included. Among fewer than 20,000 clones listed, more than 70% were seen once. Sequences were derived from CD4+ or CD8+ T cells sorted from blood, sampled in a trial of the OX40 agonist ivuxolimab. These receptors all come from an adult with an advanced solid tumor such as melanoma, head and neck, liver or kidney cancer.

The J gene is TRBJ2-3, the V gene TRBV18; D remains ambiguous. Germline CDR1 is KGHSH and CDR2 is LQKENI. V was clipped by 3 bases and J by 2 bases, with 18 bases between them. The CDR3 loop spans 17 amino acids. The CDR3 loop is CASSPPLVGAFTDTQYF. DNA of the CDR3: TGTGCCAGCTCACCTCCCCTAGTAGGAGCTTTCACAGATACGCAGTATTTT.

The J gene is TRBJ1-4, the V gene TRBV10-3; D not resolved. The CDR3 totals 15 residues. CDR1 and CDR2 from the germline V gene are ENHRY and SYGVKD. Between the trimmed V and J ends, which lost 0 bases and 3 bases, there was a span of 8 bases. DNA for the CDR3: TGTGCCATCAGTGAGTCGATGACTTCTAATGAAAAACTGTTTTTT. It is translated as CAISESMTSNEKLFF.

This clone was detected only a few times. The chain carries TRBV27 and TRBJ2-1; 8 bases are a match to TRBD2. CDR3 length: 15 residues. The V and J ends lost 5 bases and 6 bases, in that order; junction bases with no gene match: 9. Germline assignment: CDR1 MNHEY and CDR2 SMNVEV (reference sequence). CDR3 in DNA: TGTGCCAGCAGTCCCGTGGCGGGGGGAATCAATGAGCAGTTCTTC. Translated: CASSPVAGGINEQFF.

The rearrangement uses TRBV6-1 and TRBJ1-5; the match to TRBD1 covers 7 bases. Losses at the gene ends were 8 bases for V and 2 bases for J; bases not matched to a gene: 6. Germline lookup yields CDR1 MNHNS and CDR2 SASEGT. The CDR3 spans 14 residues. In DNA form, the CDR3 reads TGTGCCAGCTCTCGGACAGGAGGCAATCAGCCCCAGCATTTT. It is translated as CASSRTGGNQPQHF.

CDR3 in DNA: TGTGCCAGCATCCGACTTTTGCCCAAAAACATTCAGTACTTC. This gives the protein CASIRLLPKNIQYF. J is TRBJ2-4 and V is TRBV6-5; no reliable D call. This CDR3 comprises 14 residues. Germline V gene data show CDR1 as MNHEY and CDR2 as SVGAGI. Deletions cut 7 bases from V and 2 bases from J, with 12 bases between.

This clone is a singleton in its sample. V and J are TRBV5-1 and TRBJ2-7; no clear D. Trimming cost V 5 bases and J 2 bases, with 5 bases left between them. The CDR3 contains 11 residues. Germline V gene sequence: CDR1 SGHRS, CDR2 YFSETQ. CDR3 coding DNA: TGCGCCAGCAGTTACGCCTACGAGCAGTACTTC. This translates into CASSYAYEQYF.

This clone ranks as medium-sized. This chain uses TRBV6-1 with TRBJ1-1; a possible D gene is TRBD1 (5 bases). Between the trimmed V and J ends, which lost 0 bases and 12 bases, there was a span of 14 bases. There are 13 residues in the CDR3. CDR1 is MNHNS, CDR2 SASEGT, per germline. The CDR3 region has the DNA TGTGCCAGCAGTGAAGCCTACGACAGAGGACCTTTCTTT. Encoded protein: CASSEAYDRGPFF.

The chain recombines TRBV5-6 with TRBJ2-1; 10 bases map to TRBD2. Germline CDR1 and CDR2: SGHDT and YYEEEE. This CDR3 is built from 14 residues. V lost 4 bases and J lost 8; bases outside the gene matches: 6. The DNA for the CDR3 is TGTGCCAGCAGCCCGGGACTAGCGCCTGATGAGCAGTTCTTC. Translating it yields CASSPGLAPDEQFF.